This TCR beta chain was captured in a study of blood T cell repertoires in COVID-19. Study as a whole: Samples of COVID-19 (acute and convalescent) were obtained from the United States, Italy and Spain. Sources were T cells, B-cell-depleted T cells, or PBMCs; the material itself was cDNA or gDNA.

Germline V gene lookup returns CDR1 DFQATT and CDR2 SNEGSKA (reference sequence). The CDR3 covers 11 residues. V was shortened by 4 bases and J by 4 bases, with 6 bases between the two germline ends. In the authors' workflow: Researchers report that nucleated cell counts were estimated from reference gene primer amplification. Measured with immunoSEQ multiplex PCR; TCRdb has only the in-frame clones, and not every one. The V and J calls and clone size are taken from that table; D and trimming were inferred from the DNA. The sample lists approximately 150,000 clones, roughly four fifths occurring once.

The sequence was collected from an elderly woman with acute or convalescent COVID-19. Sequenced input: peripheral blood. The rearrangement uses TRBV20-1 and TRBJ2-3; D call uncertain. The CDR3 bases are TGCAGTGCTACCGTTCCAGATACGCAGTATTTT. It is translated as CSATVPDTQYF.